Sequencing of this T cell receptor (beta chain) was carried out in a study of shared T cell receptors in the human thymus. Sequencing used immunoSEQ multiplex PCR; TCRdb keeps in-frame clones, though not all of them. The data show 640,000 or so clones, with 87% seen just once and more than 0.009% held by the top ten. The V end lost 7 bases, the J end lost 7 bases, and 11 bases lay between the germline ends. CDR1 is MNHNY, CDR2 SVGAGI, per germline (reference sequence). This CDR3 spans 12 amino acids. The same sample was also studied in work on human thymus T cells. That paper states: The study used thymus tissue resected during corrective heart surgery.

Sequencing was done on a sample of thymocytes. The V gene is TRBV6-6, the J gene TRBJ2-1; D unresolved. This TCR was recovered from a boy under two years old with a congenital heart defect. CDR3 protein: CASKISSNEQFF. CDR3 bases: TGTGCCAGCAAAATTAGCTCTAATGAGCAGTTCTTC.